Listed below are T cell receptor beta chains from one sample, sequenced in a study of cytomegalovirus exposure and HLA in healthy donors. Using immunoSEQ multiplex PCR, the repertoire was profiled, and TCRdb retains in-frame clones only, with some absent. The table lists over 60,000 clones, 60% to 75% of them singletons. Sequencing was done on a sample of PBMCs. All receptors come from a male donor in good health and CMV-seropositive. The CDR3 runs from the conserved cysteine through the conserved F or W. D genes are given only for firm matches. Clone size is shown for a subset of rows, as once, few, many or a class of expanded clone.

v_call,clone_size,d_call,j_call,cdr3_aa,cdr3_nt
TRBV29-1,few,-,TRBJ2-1,CSVAVGGFYNEQFF,TGCAGCGTGGCCGTCGGGGGATTCTACAATGAGCAGTTCTTC
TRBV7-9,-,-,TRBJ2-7,CASSFHPSGAYEQYF,TGTGCCAGCAGCTTCCACCCCAGCGGAGCCTACGAGCAGTACTTC
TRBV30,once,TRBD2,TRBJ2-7,CAWSLRRGASYEQYF,TGTGCCTGGAGCCTAAGGCGGGGGGCAAGCTACGAGCAGTACTTC
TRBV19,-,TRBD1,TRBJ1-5,CASRTGDQPQHF,TGTGCCAGTCGGACAGGGGATCAGCCCCAGCATTTT
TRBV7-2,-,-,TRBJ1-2,CASTPTGGAHGYTF,TGTGCCAGCACCCCAACGGGGGGCGCGCATGGCTACACCTTC
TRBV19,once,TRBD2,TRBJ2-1,CASSIVGLAGEQFF,TGTGCCAGTAGTATAGTTGGGTTAGCGGGCGAGCAGTTCTTC
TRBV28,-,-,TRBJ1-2,CASSYPTDYGYTF,TGTGCCAGCAGCTACCCGACAGACTATGGCTACACCTTC
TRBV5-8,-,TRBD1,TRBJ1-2,CASSFAGTANYGYTF,TGTGCCAGCAGCTTCGCCGGGACAGCTAACTATGGCTACACCTTC
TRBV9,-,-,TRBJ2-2,CASSVAGLTNTGELFF,TGTGCCAGCAGCGTAGCTGGACTAACGAACACCGGGGAGCTGTTTTTT
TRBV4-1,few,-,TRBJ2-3,CSSRSGDTQYF,TGCTCCAGTAGAAGCGGGGATACGCAGTATTTT
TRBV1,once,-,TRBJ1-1,CTSSFDRESEAFF,TGCACCAGCAGCTTCGACAGGGAATCTGAAGCTTTCTTT
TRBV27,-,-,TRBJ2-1,CASSSRKSSYNEQFF,TGTGCCAGCAGTTCCAGGAAAAGCTCCTACAATGAGCAGTTCTTC
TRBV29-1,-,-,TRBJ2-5,CSVDTGGGKTQYF,TGCAGCGTTGATACAGGGGGGGGGAAGACCCAGTACTTC
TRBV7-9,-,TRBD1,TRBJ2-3,CASSLVGRGLSDTQYF,TGTGCCAGCAGCTTAGTAGGCAGGGGGCTCTCGGATACGCAGTATTTT
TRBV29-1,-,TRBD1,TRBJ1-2,CSVAGGRGYGYTF,TGCAGCGTTGCAGGGGGCCGGGGCTATGGCTACACCTTC
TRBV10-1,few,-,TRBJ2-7,CASKGHGAPYEQYF,TGCGCCAGCAAGGGGCATGGAGCACCCTACGAGCAGTACTTC
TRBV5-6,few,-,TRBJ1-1,CASRFDGGTEAFF,TGTGCCAGCAGGTTCGACGGGGGAACTGAAGCTTTCTTT
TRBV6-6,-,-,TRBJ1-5,CASVSQGGQPQHF,TGTGCCAGCGTCAGCCAGGGTGGGCAGCCCCAGCATTTT
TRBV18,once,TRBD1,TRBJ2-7,CASSPDRGYPAEQYF,TGTGCCAGCTCACCGGACAGGGGCTACCCCGCTGAGCAGTACTTC
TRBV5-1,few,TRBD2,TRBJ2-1,CASSLGTSLSEQFF,TGCGCCAGCAGCTTAGGGACTAGCTTGTCTGAGCAGTTCTTC
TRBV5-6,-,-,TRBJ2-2,CASSWGHTGELFF,TGTGCCAGCAGCTGGGGGCACACCGGGGAGCTGTTTTTT
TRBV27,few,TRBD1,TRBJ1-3,CASSLRGGNSGNTIYF,TGTGCCAGCAGTTTGAGAGGGGGCAACTCTGGAAACACCATATATTTT
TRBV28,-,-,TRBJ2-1,CASSSPGANEQFF,TGTGCCAGCAGTTCCCCGGGAGCCAATGAGCAGTTCTTC
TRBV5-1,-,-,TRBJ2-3,CASGGTSTDTQYF,TGCGCCAGCGGCGGGACTTCCACAGATACGCAGTATTTT
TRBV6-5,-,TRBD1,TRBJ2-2,CASSYTYRGDGELFF,TGTGCCAGCAGTTACACCTACAGGGGTGACGGGGAGCTGTTTTTT
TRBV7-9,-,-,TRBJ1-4,CASSLVGGTNEKLFF,TGTGCCAGCAGCTTGGTCGGCGGGACCAATGAAAAACTGTTTTTT
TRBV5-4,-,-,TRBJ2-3,CASSTPGREDTQYF,TGTGCCAGCAGCACCCCGGGAAGAGAAGATACGCAGTATTTT
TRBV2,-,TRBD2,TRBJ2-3,CAGEGLAGGSTQYF,TGTGCCGGCGAGGGACTAGCGGGGGGCAGTACGCAGTATTTT
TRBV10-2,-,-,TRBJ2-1,CASIPTSSEVDEQFF,TGCGCCAGCATCCCTACTAGTTCGGAGGTCGATGAGCAGTTCTTC
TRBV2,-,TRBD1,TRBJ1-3,CASSDPAGGQKSGNTIYF,TGTGCCAGCAGTGATCCCGCAGGGGGGCAAAAATCTGGAAACACCATATATTTT
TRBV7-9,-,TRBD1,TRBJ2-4,CSSSLEDRLQYF,TGTTCCAGCAGCTTAGAGGACAGGCTACAGTACTTC
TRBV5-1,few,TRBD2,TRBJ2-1,CASSMRLAVNEQFF,TGCGCCAGCAGCATGAGACTAGCGGTCAATGAGCAGTTCTTC
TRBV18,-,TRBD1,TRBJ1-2,CASSPRDRGIGYGYTF,TGTGCCAGCTCACCACGGGACAGGGGAATTGGCTATGGCTACACCTTC
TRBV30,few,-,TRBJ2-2,CAWSADSTGELFF,TGTGCCTGGAGCGCGGACAGTACCGGGGAGCTGTTTTTT
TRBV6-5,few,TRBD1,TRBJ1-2,CASSTGTGAYGYTF,TGTGCCAGCAGTACCGGGACAGGCGCATATGGCTACACCTTC
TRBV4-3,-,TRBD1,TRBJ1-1,CASSQDRLTGTQNTEAFF,TGCGCCAGCAGCCAAGATCGTCTGACAGGGACCCAGAACACTGAAGCTTTCTTT
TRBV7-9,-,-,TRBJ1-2,CSSTQQAISLGYTF,TGTTCCAGCACCCAACAGGCGATTAGCTTAGGCTACACCTTC
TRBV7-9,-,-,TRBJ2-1,CSSSLVWQQGYNEQFF,TGTTCCAGCAGCTTAGTGTGGCAACAGGGTTACAATGAGCAGTTCTTC
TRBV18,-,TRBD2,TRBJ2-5,CASSPPLFSREVGETQYF,TGTGCCAGCTCACCACCTCTCTTCTCGCGGGAGGTTGGGGAGACCCAGTACTTC
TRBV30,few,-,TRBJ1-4,CAWSPTGSNEKLFF,TGTGCCTGGTCTCCTACAGGATCTAATGAAAAACTGTTTTTT
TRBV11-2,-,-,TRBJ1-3,CASSLGTSGNTIYF,TGTGCCAGCAGCTTAGGCACTTCTGGAAACACCATATATTTT
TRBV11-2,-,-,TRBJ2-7,CASSLENAGEQYF,TGTGCCAGCAGCTTAGAGAATGCGGGCGAGCAGTACTTC
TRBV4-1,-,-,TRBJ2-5,CASSQERAGETQYF,TGCGCCAGCAGCCAAGAAAGGGCGGGGGAGACCCAGTACTTC
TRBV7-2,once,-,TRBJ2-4,CASSTTGGVAIQYF,TGTGCCAGCAGCACCACGGGTGGTGTGGCCATTCAGTACTTC
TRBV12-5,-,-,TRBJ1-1,CASGSTGPRTEAFF,TGTGCTAGTGGTTCGACAGGACCCCGCACTGAAGCTTTCTTT
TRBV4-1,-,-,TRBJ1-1,CASSQAYSNLNTEAFF,TGCGCCAGCAGCCAAGCGTACAGCAACTTGAACACTGAAGCTTTCTTT
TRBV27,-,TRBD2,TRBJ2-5,CASSFRTSGEEWTQYF,TGTGCCAGCAGTTTCAGGACTAGCGGGGAAGAATGGACCCAGTACTTC
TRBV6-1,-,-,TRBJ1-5,CASIEMAGNQPQHF,TGTGCCAGCATTGAAATGGCAGGGAATCAGCCCCAGCATTTT
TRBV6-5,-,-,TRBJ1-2,CASSYSTASPGGYTF,TGTGCCAGCAGTTACTCGACAGCCTCTCCGGGTGGCTACACCTTC
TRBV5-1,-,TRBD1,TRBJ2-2,CASSPVQGTVTGELFF,TGCGCCAGCAGCCCCGTACAGGGGACGGTCACCGGGGAGCTGTTTTTT
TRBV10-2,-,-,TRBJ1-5,CASSEGSHSNQPQHF,TGCGCCAGCAGTGAGGGCAGTCATAGCAATCAGCCCCAGCATTTT